The clone carrying this T cell receptor beta chain was seen ten or more times. The record originates from a study of T cells in Graves' hyperthyroidism and ophthalmopathy. This CDR3 is 13 amino acids long. The V segment lost 7 bases and the J segment 1 base; nucleotides outside the gene matches: 6. CDR1 SQVTM and CDR2 ANQGSEA come from the germline V gene. Amplification yielded TCR beta CDR3 regions, with RNA transcripts as the source. A first-round RT-PCR of the TCR CDR3 used the HTBI primer set. TCRdb re-called the multiplex PCR reads through MiXCR, storing one row per CDR3 protein. The sample holds 550,000 to 650,000 distinct CDR3 sequences, about 14% seen once.

The TCR sequence derives from a woman in her thirties or forties with Graves' hyperthyroidism. The chain is built from TRBV29-1 and TRBJ1-1, with TRBD1 matching 7 bases. Sequencing used blood. The CDR3 coding sequence is TGCAGCGCAGGGACAGCAGGGAACACTGAAGCTTTCTTT. It is translated as CSAGTAGNTEAFF.